Listed below are T cell receptor beta chains from one sample, sequenced in a study of OX40 agonist ivuxolimab in advanced cancers. Using immunoSEQ multiplex PCR, the repertoire was profiled, and TCRdb retains in-frame clones only, with some absent. This sample has 130,000 or so clones; under 95% occur once, and the top ten carry roughly 1%. The sequencing here drew on CD4+ or CD8+ T cells sorted from blood, taken in a trial of the OX40 agonist ivuxolimab. These receptors came from an adult with an advanced solid tumor such as melanoma, head and neck, liver or kidney cancer. Each CDR3 is given with its conserved first and last residue. Fields, in order: J gene, V gene, clone size, D gene, CDR3 protein, CDR3 DNA. D genes are given only for firm matches. Where a row states a size, it is once, few, many or the class of an expanded clone; other rows omit it.

TRBJ1-1,TRBV6-6,.,.,CASSSLPLAEAFF,TGTGCCAGCAGTTCCTTACCACTGGCTGAAGCTTTCTTT
TRBJ1-4,TRBV11-2,.,.,CASSPGGPEKLFF,TGTGCCAGCAGCCCCGGGGGCCCAGAAAAACTGTTTTTT
TRBJ1-1,TRBV6-5,.,.,CASSNPPLLTEAFF,TGTGCCAGCAGTAACCCCCCCCTACTCACTGAAGCTTTCTTT
TRBJ1-5,TRBV28,.,.,CASSFGRQNQPQHF,TGTGCCAGCAGTTTCGGCAGGCAGAATCAGCCCCAGCATTTT
TRBJ1-4,TRBV6-6,.,.,CASSYDGKKLFF,TGTGCCAGCAGTTACGACGGGAAAAAACTGTTTTTT
TRBJ2-1,TRBV19,.,TRBD2,CASSISWGTGGARNEQFF,TGTGCCAGTAGTATATCGTGGGGAACCGGGGGGGCGAGGAATGAGCAGTTCTTC
TRBJ1-2,TRBV5-6,.,TRBD1,CASSPRGRTGDRFYGYTF,TGTGCCAGCAGTCCTAGGGGGAGGACAGGGGACCGTTTCTATGGCTACACCTTC
TRBJ1-5,TRBV7-2,.,.,CASSWDTSSNQPQHF,TGTGCCAGCAGCTGGGACACCTCTTCCAATCAGCCCCAGCATTTT
TRBJ2-2,TRBV9,.,TRBD2,CASSPRTSGGNTGELFF,TGTGCCAGCAGCCCGCGGACTAGCGGGGGCAACACCGGGGAGCTGTTTTTT
TRBJ2-5,TRBV5-1,.,TRBD1,CASSLVGTGTFNVRGTQYF,TGCGCCAGCAGCTTGGTGGGGACAGGGACTTTTAATGTGCGGGGGACCCAGTACTTC
TRBJ2-7,TRBV10-3,.,.,CAISGGTVSEQYF,TGTGCCATCAGTGGAGGGACTGTTTCCGAGCAGTACTTC
TRBJ1-2,TRBV18,.,TRBD1,CASSYDRELGYTF,TGTGCCAGCTCATACGACAGGGAGTTGGGCTACACCTTC
TRBJ2-1,TRBV10-1,.,TRBD1,CASSDSDRRRKYNEQFF,TGCGCCAGCAGTGACTCGGACAGGCGGCGAAAATACAATGAGCAGTTCTTC
TRBJ1-5,TRBV28,.,.,CASTGGRHQPQHF,TGTGCCAGCACTGGGGGTCGGCATCAGCCCCAGCATTTT
TRBJ2-7,TRBV28,.,.,CASRRRGAGGYEQYF,TGTGCCAGCAGAAGACGGGGGGCAGGGGGGTACGAGCAGTACTTC
TRBJ1-1,TRBV7-6,.,TRBD1,CASSSDLSETGGPNTEAFF,TGTGCCAGCAGCTCAGACCTATCCGAGACAGGGGGACCAAACACTGAAGCTTTCTTT
TRBJ1-1,TRBV6-5,.,.,CASTEQGFEAFF,TGTGCCAGCACCGAGCAGGGGTTTGAAGCTTTCTTT
TRBJ2-7,TRBV10-3,.,TRBD1,CATGTGGSYEQYF,TGTGCCACCGGGACAGGGGGCTCCTACGAGCAGTACTTC
TRBJ2-7,TRBV18,.,.,CASSPQDGGYEQYF,TGTGCCAGCTCACCGCAGGACGGCGGCTACGAGCAGTACTTC
TRBJ2-7,TRBV7-9,.,.,CASSLAVQGPYEQYF,TGTGCCAGCAGCTTGGCCGTTCAGGGTCCCTACGAGCAGTACTTC
TRBJ1-1,TRBV4-3,.,.,CASSQGPRNTEAFF,TGCGCCAGCAGCCAAGGTCCACGGAACACTGAAGCTTTCTTT
TRBJ2-3,TRBV9,.,.,CASSVSPSESDTQYF,TGTGCCAGCAGCGTAAGTCCCTCAGAATCGGATACGCAGTATTTT
TRBJ2-2,TRBV5-1,.,TRBD1,CASSDDRGNTGELFF,TGCGCCAGCAGCGACGACAGGGGGAACACCGGGGAGCTGTTTTTT
TRBJ1-5,TRBV5-4,.,.,CASSLGPEGGQPQHF,TGTGCCAGCAGCTTGGGGCCCGAGGGCGGTCAGCCCCAGCATTTT
TRBJ1-2,TRBV28,.,.,CASSLGSSGYTF,TGTGCCAGCAGTTTGGGGAGTAGTGGCTACACCTTC
TRBJ2-1,TRBV11-2,.,TRBD1,CASSSRQGGVYGEQFF,TGTGCCAGCAGCTCACGACAGGGGGGGGTTTATGGTGAGCAGTTCTTC
TRBJ1-2,TRBV2,.,.,CASIYSPTTYGYTF,TGTGCCAGCATTTACAGTCCCACGACCTATGGCTACACCTTC
TRBJ2-5,TRBV12-5,.,TRBD1,CASAYGTGTGETQYF,TGTGCTAGTGCCTACGGGACAGGGACCGGGGAGACCCAGTACTTC
TRBJ1-2,TRBV7-2,.,.,CASSQVGLLTKGYTF,TGTGCCAGCAGCCAGGTCGGGCTGCTTACGAAAGGCTACACCTTC
TRBJ2-3,TRBV5-6,.,.,CASSFNRAGTDTQYF,TGTGCCAGCAGCTTTAATCGAGCGGGCACAGATACGCAGTATTTT
TRBJ1-2,TRBV5-4,once,.,CASSYRGLGLYGYTF,TGTGCCAGCAGCTACCGGGGATTGGGGCTCTATGGCTACACCTTC
TRBJ2-1,TRBV29-1,.,.,CSVEGDHNEQFF,TGCAGCGTTGAAGGGGATCACAATGAGCAGTTCTTC
TRBJ2-7,TRBV11-2,.,TRBD1,CASTPRGGSREQYF,TGTGCCAGCACCCCTAGAGGGGGCTCCAGGGAGCAGTACTTC
TRBJ1-2,TRBV7-8,.,.,CASSLRAGYGYTF,TGTGCCAGCAGCTTAAGAGCTGGCTATGGCTACACCTTC
TRBJ2-5,TRBV6-5,.,.,CASSALARGETQYF,TGTGCCAGCAGCGCCCTAGCCAGAGGCGAGACCCAGTACTTC
TRBJ2-2,TRBV4-1,.,.,CASSPIAGPGITGELFF,TGCGCCAGCAGCCCTATTGCGGGGCCAGGGATAACCGGGGAGCTGTTTTTT
TRBJ1-2,TRBV19,once,.,CASRGWDYGYTF,TGTGCCAGTAGAGGATGGGACTATGGCTACACCTTC
TRBJ2-1,TRBV9,.,TRBD2,CASSVDGLAGVSYNEQFF,TGTGCCAGCAGCGTAGACGGGCTAGCGGGGGTGTCCTACAATGAGCAGTTCTTC